The subject of this entry is one TCR beta chain. Its antigen is still unknown. For each CDR3 protein, TCRdb gives one entry from its re-call of the 5' RACE reads, without DNA. This repertoire comprises some 150,000 distinct CDR3 sequences; its ten largest clones make up 7.4%. The CDR3 length is 14 residues. The germline CDR1 and CDR2 sequences are SEHNR and FQNEAQ (reference sequence). This specimen comes from a study of monozygotic twins with inflammatory bowel disease. Broader study findings: A single strong IBD-associated signal or clonotype was not supported by the findings. Different T cell subtypes could not be distinguished. The sharing of clonotypes with others was lower in IBD patients than in healthy twins, especially with disease activity.

The source material was blood. This chain connects TRBV7-9 to TRBJ1-6. The origin of this receptor is a human donor with ulcerative colitis or Crohn's disease, or a healthy co-twin of an affected twin (not recorded which). CDR3 sequence reads: CASSSFGDNSPLHF.